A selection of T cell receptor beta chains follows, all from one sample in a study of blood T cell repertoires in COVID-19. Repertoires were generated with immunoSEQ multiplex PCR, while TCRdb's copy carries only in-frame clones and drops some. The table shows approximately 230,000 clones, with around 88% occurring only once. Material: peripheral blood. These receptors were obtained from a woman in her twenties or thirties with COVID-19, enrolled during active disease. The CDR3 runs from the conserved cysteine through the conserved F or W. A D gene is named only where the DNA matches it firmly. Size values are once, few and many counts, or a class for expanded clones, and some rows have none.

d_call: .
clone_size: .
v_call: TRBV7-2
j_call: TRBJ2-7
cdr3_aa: CASSLIGGSPYEQYF
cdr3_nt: TGTGCCAGCAGCCTAATTGGGGGGTCCCCCTACGAGCAGTACTTC

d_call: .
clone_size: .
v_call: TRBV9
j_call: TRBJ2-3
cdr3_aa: CASSARQSPTDTQYF
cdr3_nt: TGTGCCAGCAGCGCGCGACAGTCACCCACAGATACGCAGTATTTT

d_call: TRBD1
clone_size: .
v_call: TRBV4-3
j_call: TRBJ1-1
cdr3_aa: CASSHVLDRGNTEAFF
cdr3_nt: TGCGCCAGCAGCCACGTCCTGGACAGGGGGAACACTGAAGCTTTCTTT

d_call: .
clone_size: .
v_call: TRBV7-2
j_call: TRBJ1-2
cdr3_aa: CASSLGARGNYGYTF
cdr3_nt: TGTGCCAGCAGCTTAGGGGCCAGGGGAAACTATGGCTACACCTTC

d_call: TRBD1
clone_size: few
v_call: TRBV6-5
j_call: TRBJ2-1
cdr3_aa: CASSSRTGLSQFF
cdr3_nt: TGTGCCAGCAGTTCAAGGACAGGGCTTTCTCAGTTCTTC

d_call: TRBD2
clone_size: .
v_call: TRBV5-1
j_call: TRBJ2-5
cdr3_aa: CASSLGLASGETQYF
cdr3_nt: TGCGCCAGCAGCTTGGGACTAGCGTCGGGGGAGACCCAGTACTTC

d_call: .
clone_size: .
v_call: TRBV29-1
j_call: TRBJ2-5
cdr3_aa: CSVGAASGGETQYF
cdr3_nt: TGCAGCGTCGGAGCGGCCTCGGGTGGGGAGACCCAGTACTTC

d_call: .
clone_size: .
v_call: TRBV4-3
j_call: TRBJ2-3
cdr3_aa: CASSQVLSTDTQYF
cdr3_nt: TGCGCCAGCAGCCAAGTTCTTAGCACAGATACGCAGTATTTT

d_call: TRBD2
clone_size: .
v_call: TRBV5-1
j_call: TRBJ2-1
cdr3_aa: CASSLGLAGNEQFF
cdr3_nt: TGCGCCAGCAGCTTGGGACTAGCGGGCAATGAGCAGTTCTTC

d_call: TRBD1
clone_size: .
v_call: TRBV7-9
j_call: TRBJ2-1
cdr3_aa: CASSYRDRGHEQFF
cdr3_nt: TGTGCCAGCAGCTACCGGGACAGGGGTCATGAGCAGTTCTTC

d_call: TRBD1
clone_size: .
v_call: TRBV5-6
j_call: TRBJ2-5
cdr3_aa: CASSPSGTGPRETQYF
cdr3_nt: TGTGCCAGCAGCCCATCCGGGACAGGGCCTAGAGAGACCCAGTACTTC

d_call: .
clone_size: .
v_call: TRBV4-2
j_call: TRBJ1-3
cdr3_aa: CASSQGGGNTIYF
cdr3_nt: TGTGCCAGCAGCCAAGGGGGCGGAAACACCATATATTTT

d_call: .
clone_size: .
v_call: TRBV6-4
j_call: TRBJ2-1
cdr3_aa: CASSARVIDEQFF
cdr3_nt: TGTGCCAGCAGTGCCAGGGTTATCGATGAGCAGTTCTTC

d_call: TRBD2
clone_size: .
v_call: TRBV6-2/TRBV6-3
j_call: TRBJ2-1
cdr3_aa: CASSYPTSGRGYEQFF
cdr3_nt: TGTGCCAGCAGTTACCCGACTAGCGGGAGAGGGTATGAGCAGTTCTTC

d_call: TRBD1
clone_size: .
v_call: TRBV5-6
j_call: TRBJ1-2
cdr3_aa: CASSLAGQGAWGYTF
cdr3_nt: TGTGCCAGCAGCTTGGCGGGACAGGGGGCATGGGGCTACACCTTC

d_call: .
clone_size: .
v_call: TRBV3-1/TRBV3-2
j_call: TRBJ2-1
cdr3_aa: CASGGRTGPYNEQFF
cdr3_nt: TGTGCCAGCGGGGGGCGGACAGGACCCTACAATGAGCAGTTCTTC

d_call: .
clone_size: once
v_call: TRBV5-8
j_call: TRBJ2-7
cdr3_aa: CASSPQWPGSYEQYF
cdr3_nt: TGTGCCAGCAGCCCGCAGTGGCCGGGTTCCTACGAGCAGTACTTC

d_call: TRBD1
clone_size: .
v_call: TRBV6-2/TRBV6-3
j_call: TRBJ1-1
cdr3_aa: CASSPDRERMGTEAFF
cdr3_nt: TGTGCCAGCAGCCCGGACAGGGAGCGAATGGGCACTGAAGCTTTCTTT

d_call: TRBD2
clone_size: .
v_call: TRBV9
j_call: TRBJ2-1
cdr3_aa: CASSFGTSGGAMGYNEQFF
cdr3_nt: TGTGCCAGCAGCTTCGGGACTAGCGGGGGGGCCATGGGCTACAATGAGCAGTTCTTC

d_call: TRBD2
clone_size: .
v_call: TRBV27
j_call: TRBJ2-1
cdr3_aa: CASSSAGRVVVEQFF
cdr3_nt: TGTGCCAGCAGTTCCGCCGGGAGGGTTGTTGTTGAGCAGTTCTTC

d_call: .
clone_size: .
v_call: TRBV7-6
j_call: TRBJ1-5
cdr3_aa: CASSVEQGFNQPQHF
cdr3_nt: TGTGCCAGCAGCGTAGAACAGGGATTCAATCAGCCCCAGCATTTT

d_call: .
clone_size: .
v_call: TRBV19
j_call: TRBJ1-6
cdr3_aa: CACSGSRVGGSPLHF
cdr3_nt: TGTGCCTGCTCAGGAAGCCGGGTGGGAGGGTCACCCCTCCACTTT

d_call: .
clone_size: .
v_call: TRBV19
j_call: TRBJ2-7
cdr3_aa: CASSIRQGLSYEQYF
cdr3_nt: TGTGCCAGTAGTATCCGCCAGGGATTGTCCTACGAGCAGTACTTC

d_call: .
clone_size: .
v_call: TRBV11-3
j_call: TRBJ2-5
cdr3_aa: CASSLPPDFQRTTTETQYF
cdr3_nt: TGTGCCAGCAGCTTACCCCCCGATTTCCAGCGGACCACGACAGAGACCCAGTACTTC

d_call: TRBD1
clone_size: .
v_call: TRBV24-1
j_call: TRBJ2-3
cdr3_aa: CATADRARNTDTQYF
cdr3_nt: TGTGCCACAGCGGACAGGGCCAGGAACACAGATACGCAGTATTTT